The clone carrying this T cell receptor beta chain was recorded many times. Germline V lookup: CDR1 LGHDT, CDR2 YNNKEL (reference sequence). Trimming removed 0 bases from V and 1 base from J; junction bases left unmatched: 2. The CDR3 has 15 amino acids. This record comes from a study of T cells in Graves' hyperthyroidism and ophthalmopathy. Sampled blood dates from first hyperthyroidism diagnosis, and it precedes any ophthalmopathy symptoms. Regions amplified from RNA transcripts were the TCR beta CDR3 regions. A set of HTBI primers served as the primers for a first-round RT-PCR of the TCR CDR3. TCRdb re-derived calls from the multiplex PCR reads in MiXCR, one entry per CDR3 protein. The sample consists of about 720,000 distinct CDR3 sequences, approximately 18% of them appearing once.

The sample comprised blood. This TCR came from a woman aged 45-65 years with Graves' hyperthyroidism that later progressed to Graves' ophthalmopathy. The rearrangement uses TRBV3-1 and TRBJ1-1; 7 nucleotides align to TRBD1. The CDR3 coding sequence is TGTGCCAGCAGCCAAGATTCAGGGGGGAACACTGAAGCTTTCTTT. Amino acid sequence: CASSQDSGGNTEAFF. The full variable domain, its missing parts supplied by reference TRBV3-1 and TRBJ1-1, is DTAVSQTPKYLVTQMGNDKSIKCEQNLGHDTMYWYKQDSKKFLKIMFSYNNKELIINETVPNRFSPKSPDKAHLNLHINSLELGDSAVYFCASSQDSGGNTEAFFGQGTRLTVV.